These 5 T cell receptor beta chains were sequenced from one sample in a study of T cell clonotyping in hematopoietic cell transplantation. Only in-frame clones appear in the TCRdb table, and some are missing; sequencing was by immunoSEQ multiplex PCR. The sample consists of roughly 37,000 clones, over 70% of them appearing once. Material for sequencing was peripheral blood mononuclear cells. The receptors derive from a woman in her thirties or forties in good health. Some clones in this sample may be carry-over from other donors' samples.

The chain recombines TRBV9 with TRBJ1-4, with D possibly being TRBD1 (6 bases). CDR1 SGDLS and CDR2 YYNGEE come from the germline V gene. Trimming left V 0 bases short and J 5 bases short, with 8 bases between. The CDR3 totals 14 residues. For the CDR3, the DNA is TGTGCCAGCAGCGTAGCAGGGGAAAATGAAAAACTGTTTTTT. Translation: CASSVAGENEKLFF.

The chain couples TRBV29-1 to TRBJ2-2, with D possibly being TRBD2 (6 bases). Germline V gene lookup returns CDR1 SQVTM and CDR2 ANQGSEA. The CDR3 has 12 residues. V dropped 7 bases and J dropped 8 bases, with 14 bases sitting between them. CDR3 in DNA: TGCAGCGGGTCCGGGGGTGGTGGGGAGCTGTTTTTT. This gives the protein CSGSGGGGELFF.

The rearrangement uses TRBV30 and TRBJ2-3; D possibly corresponds to TRBD2 (6 bases). CDR1 and CDR2 (germline): GTSNPN, SVGIG (reference sequence). The CDR3 sequence is 12 residues long. V lost 4 bases, J lost 5 bases, and 10 bases lay in between. The CDR3 DNA reads TGTGCCTGGACAGGGACTCTAGATACGCAGTATTTT. This translates into CAWTGTLDTQYF. The whole variable domain, remainder taken from reference TRBV30 and TRBJ2-3, is SQTIHQWPATLVQPVGSPLSLECTVEGTSNPNLYWYRQAAGRGLQLLFYSVGIGQISSEVPQNLSASRPQDRQFILSSKKLLLSDSGFYLCAWTGTLDTQYFGPGTRLTVL.

The V call is TRBV7-6, the J call TRBJ1-2; D call uncertain. This CDR3 comprises 13 residues. Per the germline V gene, CDR1 is SGHVS and CDR2 is FNYEAQ. Trimming pared 2 bases from V and 2 bases from J, leaving 6 bases between. CDR3 amino acids: CASSLPQNYGYTF. Here the CDR3 DNA reads TGTGCCAGCAGCTTACCTCAGAACTATGGCTACACCTTC.

The chain couples TRBV19 to TRBJ2-7, with 8 bases fitting TRBD1. Looked up from germline, CDR1 is LNHDA and CDR2 is SQIVND (reference sequence). This CDR3 is 14 amino acids long. The V gene end was trimmed by 1 base and the J gene end by 5 bases; junction bases not matched to a gene: 4. CDR3 coding DNA: TGTGCCAGTAGTATAGCGGGACAGGTTAACGAGCAGTACTTC. It is translated as CASSIAGQVNEQYF.